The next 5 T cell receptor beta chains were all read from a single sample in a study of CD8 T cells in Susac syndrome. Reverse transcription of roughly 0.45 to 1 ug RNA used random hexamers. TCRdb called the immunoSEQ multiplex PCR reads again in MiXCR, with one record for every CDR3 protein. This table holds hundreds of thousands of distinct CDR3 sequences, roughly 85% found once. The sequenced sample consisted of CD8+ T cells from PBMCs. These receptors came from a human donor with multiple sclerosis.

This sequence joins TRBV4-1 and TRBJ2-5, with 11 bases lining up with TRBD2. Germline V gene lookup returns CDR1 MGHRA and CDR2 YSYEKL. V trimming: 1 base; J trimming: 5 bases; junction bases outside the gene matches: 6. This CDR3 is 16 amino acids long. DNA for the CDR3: TGCGCCAGCAGCCAAGTGTCTAGCGGGAGGTTGGAGACCCAGTACTTC. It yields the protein CASSQVSSGRLETQYF.

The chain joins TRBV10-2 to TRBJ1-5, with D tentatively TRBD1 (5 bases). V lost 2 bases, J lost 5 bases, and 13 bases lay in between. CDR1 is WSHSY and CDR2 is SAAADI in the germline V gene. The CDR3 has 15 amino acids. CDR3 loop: CASSEEAGFDQPQHF. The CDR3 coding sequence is TGCGCCAGCAGTGAGGAGGCAGGGTTCGATCAGCCCCAGCATTTT.

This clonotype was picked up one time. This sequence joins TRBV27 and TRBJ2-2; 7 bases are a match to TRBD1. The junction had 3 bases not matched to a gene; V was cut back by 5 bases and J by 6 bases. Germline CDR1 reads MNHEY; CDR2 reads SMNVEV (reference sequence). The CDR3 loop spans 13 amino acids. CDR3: CASSTDRPGELFF. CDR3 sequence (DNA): TGTGCCAGCAGTACGGACAGGCCCGGGGAGCTGTTTTTT.

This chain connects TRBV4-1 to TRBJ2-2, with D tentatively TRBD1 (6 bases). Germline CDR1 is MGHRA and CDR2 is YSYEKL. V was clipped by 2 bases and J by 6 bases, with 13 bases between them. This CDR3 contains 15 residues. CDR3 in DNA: TGCGCCAGCAGCCAATTCACAGGGTTCCCCGGGGAGCTGTTTTTT. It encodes CASSQFTGFPGELFF.

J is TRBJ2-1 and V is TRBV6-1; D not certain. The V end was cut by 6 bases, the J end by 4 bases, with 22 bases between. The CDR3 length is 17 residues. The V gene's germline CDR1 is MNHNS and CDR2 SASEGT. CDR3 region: CASSQNLRLTPYNEQFF. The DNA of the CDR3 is TGTGCCAGCAGCCAAAACCTCCGCCTCACCCCGTACAATGAGCAGTTCTTC.